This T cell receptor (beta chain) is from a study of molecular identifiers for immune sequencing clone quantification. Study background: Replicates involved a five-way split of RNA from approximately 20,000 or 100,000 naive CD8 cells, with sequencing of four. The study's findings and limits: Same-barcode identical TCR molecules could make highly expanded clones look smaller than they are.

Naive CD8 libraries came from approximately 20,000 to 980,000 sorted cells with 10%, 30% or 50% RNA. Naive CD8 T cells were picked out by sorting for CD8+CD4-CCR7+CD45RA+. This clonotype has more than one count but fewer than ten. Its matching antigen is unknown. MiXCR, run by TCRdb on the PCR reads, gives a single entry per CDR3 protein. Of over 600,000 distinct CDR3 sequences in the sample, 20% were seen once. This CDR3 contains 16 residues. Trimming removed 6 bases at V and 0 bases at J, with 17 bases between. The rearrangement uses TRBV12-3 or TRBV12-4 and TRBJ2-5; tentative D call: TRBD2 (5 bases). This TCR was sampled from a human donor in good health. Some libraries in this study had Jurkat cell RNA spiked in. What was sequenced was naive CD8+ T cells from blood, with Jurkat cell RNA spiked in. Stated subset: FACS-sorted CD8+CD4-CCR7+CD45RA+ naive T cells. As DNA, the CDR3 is TGTGCCAGCAGCCCCTTTGCGGGCAGGAACCAAGAGACCCAGTACTTC. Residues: CASSPFAGRNQETQYF.